This T cell receptor beta chain was captured by sequencing in a study of cytomegalovirus exposure and HLA in healthy donors. Findings and limits, study-wide: Clonal expansion, a later analysis showed, was greater in HLA-associated TCR beta chains than in equally common others.

With 9 bases clipped from V and 3 bases from J, the junction kept 7 bases outside the gene matches. CDR3 size: 14 residues. The germline V gene encodes CDR1 LNHDA and CDR2 SQIVND (reference sequence). A few counts support this clone. Its matching antigen is unknown. The PCR had 60 Vbeta and 13 Jbeta primers. The table came from immunoSEQ multiplex PCR; TCRdb's copy has only in-frame clones and leaves some out. The sample shows 100,000 to 150,000 clones, approximately 81% of them seen only once. The sample was PBMCs. The sequence was collected from a male donor in good health and CMV-seronegative. The chain couples TRBV19 to TRBJ1-1, with TRBD1 identical over 10 bases. The CDR3, as DNA: TGTGCCAGCGCGGACAGGGGGTTATACACTGAAGCTTTCTTT. Its protein is CASADRGLYTEAFF.